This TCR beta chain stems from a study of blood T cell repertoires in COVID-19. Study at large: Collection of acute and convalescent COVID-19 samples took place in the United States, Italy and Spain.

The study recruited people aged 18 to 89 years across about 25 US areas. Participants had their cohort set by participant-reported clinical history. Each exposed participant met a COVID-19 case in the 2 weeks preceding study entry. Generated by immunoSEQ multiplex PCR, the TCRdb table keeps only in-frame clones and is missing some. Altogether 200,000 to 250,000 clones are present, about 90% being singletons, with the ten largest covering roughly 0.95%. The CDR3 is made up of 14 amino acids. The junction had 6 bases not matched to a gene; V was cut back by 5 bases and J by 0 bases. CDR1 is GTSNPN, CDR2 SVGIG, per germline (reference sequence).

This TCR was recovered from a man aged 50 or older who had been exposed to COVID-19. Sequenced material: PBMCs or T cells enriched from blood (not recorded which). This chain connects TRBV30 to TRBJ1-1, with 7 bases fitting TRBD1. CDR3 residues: CAWWTGLLNTEAFF. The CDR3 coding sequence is TGTGCCTGGTGGACAGGTCTTTTGAACACTGAAGCTTTCTTT.